Shown below are 22 T cell receptor beta chains from a single sample sequenced in a study of cytomegalovirus exposure and HLA in healthy donors. PCR amplification relied on 60 Vbeta primers (plus 13 Jbeta primers). Using immunoSEQ multiplex PCR, the repertoire was profiled, and TCRdb retains in-frame clones only, with some absent. The data show around 150,000 clones, with roughly 80% seen just once and roughly 2% held by the top ten. Sequenced sample: PBMCs. The source of these receptors is a female donor in good health and CMV-seronegative.

The chain joins TRBV7-6 to TRBJ1-1; D is uncertain. Germline-derived CDR1 and CDR2 are SGHVS and FNYEAQ. The CDR3 consists of 14 residues. V was trimmed by 1 base and J by 4 bases, leaving 10 bases between them. The chain's CDR3 is CASSLEPGGTEAFF. Here the CDR3 DNA reads TGTGCCAGCAGCTTAGAACCCGGCGGCACTGAAGCTTTCTTT.

The CDR3 DNA sequence: TGCGCCAGCAGCCAAGCGGGACAAGGTTACACTGAAGCTTTCTTT. Encoded protein: CASSQAGQGYTEAFF. The rearrangement joins TRBV4-1 to TRBJ1-1; tentative D call: TRBD1 (6 bases). This CDR3 spans 15 amino acids. The V gene's germline CDR1 is MGHRA and CDR2 YSYEKL. Trimming shortened V by 1 base and J by 3 bases, and 12 bases separated the two germline ends.

This clone was observed a handful of times. V usage is TRBV6-5 and J usage is TRBJ1-3; D is unresolved. There are 11 residues in the CDR3. The V end was cut by 6 bases, the J end by 6 bases, with 6 bases between. Germline V gives CDR1 MNHEY, CDR2 SVGAGI. The CDR3 DNA reads TGTGCCAGCAGAAATAAAAACACCATATATTTT. It specifies CASRNKNTIYF.

This chain uses TRBV19 with TRBJ1-2; no clear D. CDR3 length equals 14 residues. Trimming cost V 6 bases and J 9 bases, with 20 bases left between them. Looked up from germline, CDR1 is LNHDA and CDR2 is SQIVND (reference sequence). The CDR3 sequence is CASSDRDRYGSYTF. The CDR3 bases are TGTGCCAGTAGCGACCGGGATAGATATGGTAGCTACACCTTC.

V and J are TRBV7-2 and TRBJ2-7; 8 bases match TRBD2. The V and J ends lost 6 bases and 0 bases, in that order; junction bases with no gene match: 4. Germline loops: CDR1 SGHTA, CDR2 FQGNSA. CDR3 length: 14 amino acids. The chain's CDR3 is CASSGTRSSYEQYF. The CDR3 DNA reads TGTGCCAGCAGTGGGACTAGGAGCTCCTACGAGCAGTACTTC.

This chain links TRBV5-1 with TRBJ1-5; D uncertain. The CDR3 loop spans 13 amino acids. Trimming took off 0 bases at V and 5 bases at J, with 6 bases between the two ends. Germline V gene data show CDR1 as SGHRS and CDR2 as YFSETQ. The CDR3 coding sequence is TGCGCCAGCAGCTTGGATGGCCATCAGCCCCAGCATTTT. Its translation is CASSLDGHQPQHF.

The rearrangement joins TRBV6-5 to TRBJ2-5; 9 bases are shared with TRBD1. The J call may be mistaken, given a closer DNA end match to TRBJ2-7. Germline values: CDR1 MNHEY, CDR2 SVGAGI. This CDR3 contains 15 residues. The CDR3 is CASSYSGTGSYEQYF. The DNA of the CDR3 is TGTGCCAGCAGTTACTCGGGGACAGGGTCGTACGAGCAGTACTTC.

This chain uses TRBV30 with TRBJ1-2; TRBD1 aligns across 7 bases. Trimming removed 4 bases from V and 5 bases from J; junction bases left unmatched: 13. The CDR3 is 15 residues long. The V gene's germline CDR1 is GTSNPN and CDR2 SVGIG (reference sequence). The CDR3 DNA follows: TGTGCCTGGATTCCCGTAGACAGGGACGGATATGGCTACACCTTC. Translated, it gives CAWIPVDRDGYGYTF.

The rearrangement joins TRBV7-3 to TRBJ2-6; a possible D gene is TRBD1 (6 bases). The V and J ends lost 0 bases and 1 base respectively, with 10 bases between them. Germline lookup yields CDR1 SGHTA and CDR2 FQGTGA. The CDR3 extends over 17 amino acids. CDR3 sequence (DNA): TGTGCCAGCAGCTTAACGCCGCAGGGGTCTGGGGCCAACGTCCTGACTTTC. Its protein product is CASSLTPQGSGANVLTF. Looking up the rest from reference TRBV7-3 and TRBJ2-6 gives the full variable domain: GAGVSQTPSNKVTEKGKYVELRCDPISGHTALYWYRQSLGQGPEFLIYFQGTGAADDSGLPNDRFFAVRPEGSVSTLKIQRTERGDSAVYLCASSLTPQGSGANVLTFGAGSRLTVL.

The chain uses TRBV7-6 and TRBJ2-1; TRBD2 is a possible D gene (6 bases). V lost 1 base and J 1 base, leaving 8 bases between the germline ends. Germline CDR1 SGHVS, CDR2 FNYEAQ. The CDR3 extends over 15 amino acids. CDR3 sequence: CASSLGGGSYNEQFF. The CDR3 DNA is TGTGCCAGCAGCTTAGGAGGAGGGTCCTACAATGAGCAGTTCTTC.

In its sample, this clone was seen once. J is TRBJ2-5 and V is TRBV2, with TRBD2 matching over 11 bases. CDR1 and CDR2 from the germline V gene are SNHLY and FYNNEI. V lost 4 bases to trimming and J lost 4 bases; unmatched junction nucleotides: 2. The CDR3 has 14 amino acids. CDR3 loop: CASSALAGGETQYF. As DNA, the CDR3 is TGTGCCAGCAGTGCTCTAGCGGGGGGAGAGACCCAGTACTTC.

This clone was observed a handful of times. The CDR3 here is CASSPGTGERYQPQHF. The CDR3 DNA is TGTGCCAGCAGCCCTGGGACAGGGGAACGCTATCAGCCCCAGCATTTT. The chain combines TRBV11-2 with TRBJ1-5; 10 bases line up with TRBD1. Germline lookup yields CDR1 SGHAT and CDR2 FQNNGV. This CDR3 is built from 16 residues. The ends lost 5 bases at V and 5 bases at J; junction bases unmatched: 9.

V gene TRBV6-5 combines with J gene TRBJ2-3; D is uncertain. Trimming pared 2 bases from V and 2 bases from J, leaving 11 bases between. Germline V gives CDR1 MNHEY, CDR2 SVGAGI. CDR3 length: 15 amino acids. In DNA form, the CDR3 reads TGTGCCAGCAGTTACGCGGCGCAGTACACAGATACGCAGTATTTT. This encodes CASSYAAQYTDTQYF.

CDR3 bases: TGTGCCATCAGTCAGGGGACTAGCGCAGGAGATACGCAGTATTTT. It codes for CAISQGTSAGDTQYF. The J gene is TRBJ2-3, the V gene TRBV10-3; 10 bases are shared with TRBD2. Germline-derived CDR1 and CDR2 are ENHRY and SYGVKD. J gave up 5 bases and V 5 bases, and 7 bases lay outside the gene matches. This CDR3 region has 15 residues.

This sequence joins TRBV12-2 and TRBJ1-1; TRBD1 is the table's D call and was not checked against the DNA. TRBV12-2 constitutes a pseudogene. The CDR3 totals 14 residues. CDR3 nucleotides: TGTGCAAGTCGGGTTACAGTTATGAACACTGAAGCTTTCTTT. Its translation is CASRVTVMNTEAFF.

The gene calls are TRBV6-1 and TRBJ2-7; 8 nucleotides agree with TRBD2. The J segment lost 5 bases and the V segment lost 5 bases, leaving 5 bases of the junction unmatched. Germline V gene lookup returns CDR1 MNHNS and CDR2 SASEGT. The CDR3 contains 13 residues. The DNA of the CDR3 is TGTGCCAGCAGTACCAGCGGGGGTGACGAGCAGTACTTC. It is translated as CASSTSGGDEQYF.

V usage is TRBV9 and J usage is TRBJ2-3; 11 bases map to TRBD2. The CDR3 contains 16 residues. Germline V CDR1 and CDR2: SGDLS, YYNGEE. V shed 4 bases, J shed 5 bases, and the junction held 9 bases outside the gene matches. CDR3 residues: CASSPLTSGVGDTQYF. CDR3 DNA: TGTGCCAGCAGCCCGTTGACTAGCGGGGTGGGAGATACGCAGTATTTT.

The chain employs TRBV6-1 and TRBJ1-1; D unclear. The CDR3 has 13 residues. CDR1 and CDR2 from the germline V gene are MNHNS and SASEGT. Trimming left V 4 bases short and J 9 bases short, with 15 bases between. DNA for the CDR3: TGTGCCAGCAGTGGAAGGAACGGAGAGAAAGCTTTCTTT. Its translation is CASSGRNGEKAFF.

This rearrangement joins TRBV4-1 to TRBJ2-1; the match to TRBD2 covers 8 bases. Germline CDR1 MGHRA, CDR2 YSYEKL. J was trimmed by 0 bases and V by 5 bases; bases with no gene match: 3. CDR3 size: 15 residues. CDR3 coding DNA: TGCGCCAGCAGCAGAAGCGGGAGCTCCTACAATGAGCAGTTCTTC. Residues: CASSRSGSSYNEQFF.

The genes are TRBV6-5 and TRBJ1-5; 7 bases match TRBD1. Germline lookup yields CDR1 MNHEY and CDR2 SVGAGI. The junction had 4 bases not matched to a gene; V was cut back by 6 bases and J by 5 bases. CDR3 size: 13 residues. The CDR3 nucleotides are TGTGCCAGCAGGGAGGACAGGCATCAGCCCCAGCATTTT. It codes for CASREDRHQPQHF.

This chain uses TRBV18 with TRBJ1-1, with 9 bases fitting TRBD1. With V trimmed by 6 bases and J by 4 bases, 9 bases remained unmatched. The germline gives CDR1 KGHSH, CDR2 LQKENI. The CDR3 runs to 15 residues. The CDR3 reads CASSLGQGQGTEAFF. The CDR3 bases are TGTGCCAGCTCCTTGGGACAGGGCCAGGGCACTGAAGCTTTCTTT.

The rearrangement joins TRBV4-1 to TRBJ2-1; 9 bases fit TRBD2. The CDR3 is made up of 15 amino acids. Germline V gives CDR1 MGHRA, CDR2 YSYEKL. The V and J ends lost 5 bases and 8 bases, in that order; junction bases with no gene match: 10. CDR3 sequence (DNA): TGCGCCAGCAGCACCGGGACTAGCCAAATTGATGAGCAGTTCTTC. It yields the protein CASSTGTSQIDEQFF.